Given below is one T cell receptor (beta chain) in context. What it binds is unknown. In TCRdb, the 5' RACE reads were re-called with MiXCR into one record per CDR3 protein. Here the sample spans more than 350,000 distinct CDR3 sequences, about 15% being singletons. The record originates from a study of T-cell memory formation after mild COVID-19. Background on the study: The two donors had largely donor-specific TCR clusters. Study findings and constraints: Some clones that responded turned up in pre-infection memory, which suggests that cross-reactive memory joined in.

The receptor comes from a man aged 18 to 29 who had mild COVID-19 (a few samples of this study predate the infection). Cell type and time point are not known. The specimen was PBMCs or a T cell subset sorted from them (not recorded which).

The CDR3 DNA reads as TGCGCCAGCAGCTACGACAGCCCGAGCCTTAATTCACCCCTCCACTTT. Its protein product is CASSYDSPSLNSPLHF. The chain employs TRBV5-1 and TRBJ1-6; weak D call: TRBD1 (5 bases). The CDR3 spans 16 residues. V gave up 3 bases and J gave up 6 bases, with 16 bases separating them. The germline V gene encodes CDR1 SGHRS and CDR2 YFSETQ. Filled out from reference TRBV5-1 and TRBJ1-6, the complete variable domain reads KAGVTQTPRYLIKTRGQQVTLSCSPISGHRSVSWYQQTPGQGLQFLFEYFSETQRNKGNFPGRFSGRQFSNSRSEMNVSTLELGDSALYLCASSYDSPSLNSPLHFGNGTRLTVT.